This is a list of T cell receptor beta chains from one sample in a study of cytomegalovirus exposure and HLA in healthy donors. The protocol was immunoSEQ multiplex PCR, while the TCRdb copy is restricted to in-frame clones and leaves out a portion. The sample carries under 200,000 clones, over 80% recorded once. The sequencing input was PBMCs. The receptor source for this set is a girl aged 10-17 years in good health and CMV-seropositive. The CDR3 runs from the conserved cysteine through the conserved F or W. The D gene is left open where the match is weak. Clone sizes are given selectively: once, few, many, or a class where the clone is expanded.

V	size	D	J	DNA	CDR3
TRBV5-1	.	.	TRBJ1-1	TGCGCCAGCAGCCTTGCAGGGGCCTACACTGAAGCTTTCTTT	CASSLAGAYTEAFF
TRBV10-3	.	TRBD1	TRBJ1-2	TGTGCCATCAGTGAGTCTCGGACAGGGGACCGCCGAGGCTACACCTTC	CAISESRTGDRRGYTF
TRBV6-1	.	.	TRBJ1-1	TGTGCCAGCAGTGAACTCCTCCGGGACTTTCCTGAAGCTTTCTTT	CASSELLRDFPEAFF
TRBV4-3	.	.	TRBJ1-1	TGCGCCAGCAGCCACGATACCACAGGAGCTGAAGCTTTCTTT	CASSHDTTGAEAFF
TRBV9	.	TRBD1	TRBJ1-3	TGTGCCAGCAGCGGGGGACAGGGGGCGCCGGGAAACACCATATATTTT	CASSGGQGAPGNTIYF
TRBV19	.	.	TRBJ1-1	TGTGCCAGTAGTATACAACAGGGCGCCACTGAAGCTTTCTTT	CASSIQQGATEAFF
TRBV7-9	.	TRBD1	TRBJ1-3	TGTGCCAGCAGCCGCGCGGGGCGAGGACAGGGGGGAAACACCATATATTTT	CASSRAGRGQGGNTIYF
TRBV7-3	.	TRBD1	TRBJ2-3	TGTGCCAGCAGCTCGACAGGGTCAAGCACAGATACGCAGTATTTT	CASSSTGSSTDTQYF
TRBV6-4	.	.	TRBJ2-2	TGTGCCAGCAGTGACACGGGACTTGCCCGTGCGGACCCCGGGGAGCTGTTTTTT	CASSDTGLARADPGELFF
TRBV5-1	.	.	TRBJ2-5	TGCGCCAGCGCCAAGACTAGTGCGTGGGAAGAGACCCAGTACTTC	CASAKTSAWEETQYF
TRBV2	.	TRBD1	TRBJ1-1	TGTGCCAGCAGTGGAGACAGGGGGTGGACTGAAGCTTTCTTT	CASSGDRGWTEAFF
TRBV5-4	few	TRBD1	TRBJ1-1	TGTGCCAGCAGCCCGGATAGGGGACAGGGCGGGACTGAAGCTTTCTTT	CASSPDRGQGGTEAFF
TRBV18	.	TRBD1	TRBJ2-7	TGTGCCAGCTCACCCGGGACAGGGTCCTACGAGCAGTACTTC	CASSPGTGSYEQYF
TRBV5-1	once	TRBD2	TRBJ2-1	TGCGCCAGCAGCGGACGAAAACTAGCGGCTACCTACAATGAGCAGTTCTTC	CASSGRKLAATYNEQFF
TRBV5-1	few	.	TRBJ1-5	TGCGCCAGCAGCCCGGAGGGTGCGAATCAGCCCCAGCATTTT	CASSPEGANQPQHF
TRBV5-4	.	TRBD1	TRBJ2-7	TGTGCCAGCAGCTCATCCGACAGGGGGGTCTACGAGCAGTACTTC	CASSSSDRGVYEQYF
TRBV5-4	.	.	TRBJ1-1	TGTGCCAGCAGCCCTAACGATCGTGAGGGCACTGAAGCTTTCTTT	CASSPNDREGTEAFF
TRBV19	.	.	TRBJ2-6	TGTGCCAGTAGTGGGGGGGGGCCTGGGGCCAACGTCCTGACTTTC	CASSGGGPGANVLTF
TRBV28	.	.	TRBJ1-4	TGTGCCAGCAGTTTAGGGCCCTCAACTAATGAAAAACTGTTTTTT	CASSLGPSTNEKLFF
TRBV15	.	.	TRBJ1-4	TGTGCCACCAGCAGACCTCCTCTCAATGAAAAACTGTTTTTT	CATSRPPLNEKLFF
TRBV5-1	.	TRBD1	TRBJ2-2	TGCGCCAGCAGCCTTCGGACAGGGGGCGTCACCGGGGAGCTGTTTTTT	CASSLRTGGVTGELFF
TRBV9	once	TRBD1	TRBJ1-2	TGTGCCAGCAGCCGGACAGGGAGTTCCGACAATGGCTACACCTTC	CASSRTGSSDNGYTF
TRBV2	few	.	TRBJ1-1	TGTGCCAGCAGGCTAGGACAGAGGGGTGAAGCTTTCTTT	CASRLGQRGEAFF
TRBV28	.	.	TRBJ1-1	TGTGCCAGCAGTGGCGGCGCACGGGGCACTGAAGCTTTCTTT	CASSGGARGTEAFF
TRBV28	.	TRBD1	TRBJ1-1	TGTGCCAGCAGTCCGACAGGGGAGAACACTGAAGCTTTCTTT	CASSPTGENTEAFF
TRBV18	.	.	TRBJ1-5	TGTGCCAGCTCTTGGGACAAAAAGTGGGCTAGCAATCAGCCCCAGCATTTT	CASSWDKKWASNQPQHF
TRBV25-1	once	.	TRBJ2-3	TGTGCCAGCATGCCCGGAGGCCCCACAGATACGCAGTATTTT	CASMPGGPTDTQYF
TRBV19	.	.	TRBJ2-1	TGTGCCAGTACTCGGACTCCTAACAATGAGCAGTTCTTC	CASTRTPNNEQFF
TRBV5-1	.	.	TRBJ2-3	TGCGCCAGCAGCGGGGGCCCCAGCACAGATACGCAGTATTTT	CASSGGPSTDTQYF
TRBV2	.	.	TRBJ2-1	TGTGCCAGCGACCCTAGGTACAATGAGCAGTTCTTC	CASDPRYNEQFF
TRBV4-1	.	.	TRBJ1-5	TGCGCCAGCAGCCAAGGGCGCAATCAGCCCCAGCATTTT	CASSQGRNQPQHF
TRBV11-2	.	.	TRBJ2-7	TGTGCCAGCCGTGGGACAGAGCAGTACTTC	CASRGTEQYF
TRBV2	.	.	TRBJ2-3	TGTGCCAGCACCCTGACGCGGGCTAGCACAGATACGCAGTATTTT	CASTLTRASTDTQYF
TRBV29-1	.	TRBD1	TRBJ2-7	TGCAGCGCCCGAATAGGGACAGTCCTACCTTTGGTATTC	CSARIGTVLPLVF
TRBV9	.	.	TRBJ1-4	TGTGCCAGCAGCCTTCTCGGACAGCTAACTAATGAAAAACTGTTTTTT	CASSLLGQLTNEKLFF
TRBV25-1	.	.	TRBJ2-7	TGTGCCAGCACCCGGAGTCGCGACGAGCAGTACTTC	CASTRSRDEQYF
TRBV5-6	few	.	TRBJ2-3	TGTGCCAGCAGCTTGGGAGAATATGGGCAGTATTTT	CASSLGEYGQYF
TRBV5-1	.	.	TRBJ2-2	TGCGCCAGCAGCTCCGTCGGTGCACCGAACACCGGGGAGCTGTTTTTT	CASSSVGAPNTGELFF
TRBV30	.	.	TRBJ1-5	TGTGCCTGGAGTCTTCCCAGGACACATCCTAGCAATCAGCCCCAGCATTTT	CAWSLPRTHPSNQPQHF
TRBV5-6	.	TRBD2	TRBJ2-7	TGTGCCAGCACTCGGGGGGGGTCCTACGAGCAGTACTTC	CASTRGGSYEQYF
TRBV9	.	.	TRBJ1-1	TGTGCCAGCAGCGCCGAAGGGGCGGGGGACACTGAAGCTTTCTTT	CASSAEGAGDTEAFF
TRBV28	.	TRBD1	TRBJ2-3	TGTGCCAGCAGAGGGGGCCTTAGCACAGATACGCAGTATTTT	CASRGGLSTDTQYF
TRBV6-1	.	TRBD1	TRBJ1-2	TGTGCCAGCAGTGGGGGACAGGCGGATGGCTACACCTTC	CASSGGQADGYTF
TRBV18	.	TRBD1	TRBJ2-7	TGTGCCAGCTCAGCGGGACAGGGGGAGGCCTACGAGCAGTACTTC	CASSAGQGEAYEQYF
TRBV6-5	.	TRBD1	TRBJ1-3	TGTGCCAGCAGCTACAGAACAGGGGGCAAAGTATATTTT	CASSYRTGGKVYF
TRBV10-1	.	TRBD1	TRBJ2-1	TGCGCCAGCAGTGAGTCTAGGACAGGGATTTCGGGGCAGTTCTTC	CASSESRTGISGQFF
TRBV5-1	.	.	TRBJ1-1	TGCGCCAGCAGCTCGGACACCCCGGGAGGGAACACTGAAGCTTTCTTT	CASSSDTPGGNTEAFF
TRBV7-2	.	.	TRBJ2-1	TGTGCCAGCAGCTTAGCGTCGTACAATGAGCAGTTCTTC	CASSLASYNEQFF
TRBV11-2	.	.	TRBJ1-4	TGTGCCAGCAGCTTAGATAGCCGAGTACCTAATGAAAAACTGTTTTTT	CASSLDSRVPNEKLFF
TRBV4-3	.	.	TRBJ1-5	TGCGCCAGCAGCCTCGACCATTACAGGGTCGGGCTCAATCAGCCCCAGCATTTT	CASSLDHYRVGLNQPQHF
TRBV7-3	.	TRBD1	TRBJ2-5	TGTGCCAGCAGCTTCACAGGGGGCGCGGGAGAGACCCAGTACTTC	CASSFTGGAGETQYF
TRBV28	.	.	TRBJ1-4	TGTGCCAGCAGGGTTACAGAAGTTAATGAAAAACTGTTTTTT	CASRVTEVNEKLFF
TRBV7-2	.	TRBD2	TRBJ2-7	TGTGCCAGCAGCCCGATAGCGGGGGCCCCCTTCGGCGAGCAGTACTTC	CASSPIAGAPFGEQYF
TRBV18	.	TRBD1	TRBJ1-1	TGTGCCAGCTCACCGGACAGGGTTTTGGACACTGAAGCTTTCTTT	CASSPDRVLDTEAFF
TRBV19	.	TRBD1	TRBJ1-1	TGTGCCAGTAGTATCATGGGGACAGGGTCCCTGAACACTGAAGCTTTCTTT	CASSIMGTGSLNTEAFF